Shown below are 20 T cell receptor beta chains from a single sample sequenced in a study of blood T cells in healthy people across ages. A second PCR, run for roughly 7 to 11 cycles, used a sample-barcoded 5' primer plus a J-beta primer mix. One entry per CDR3 protein, called by TCRdb with MiXCR from the 5' RACE reads. The sample comprises 540,000 or so distinct CDR3 sequences, 20% to 30% of which are singletons, and just under 9% rests with the top ten. The same sample was also studied in work on T cells of mothers and their children.

Sequencing was performed on blood. The receptors here all came from a boy younger than 18 in good health.

This clonotype showed up just a few times. Written as DNA, the CDR3 is TGTGCCAGCAGTTGGGGTGAGATTGGGTATTCACCCCTCCACTTT. It encodes CASSWGEIGYSPLHF. This sequence joins TRBV27 and TRBJ1-6; no clear D. The CDR3 contains 15 residues. Trimming took off 4 bases at V and 8 bases at J, with 15 bases between the two ends. Germline V lookup: CDR1 MNHEY, CDR2 SMNVEV (reference sequence).

For the CDR3, the DNA is TGTGCCAGCAGTGTACAGGGTACCCATGAGCAGTTCTTC. Protein: CASSVQGTHEQFF. The chain has TRBV28 and TRBJ2-1; weak D call: TRBD1 (6 bases). The length of the CDR3 is 13 residues. The germline V gene has CDR1 MDHEN and CDR2 SYDVKM. The germline V and J ends were trimmed by 5 bases and 8 bases, with 13 bases remaining between them. Full variable domain (rest looked up from reference TRBV28 and TRBJ2-1): DVKVTQSSRYLVKRTGEKVFLECVQDMDHENMFWYRQDPGLGLRLIYFSYDVKMKEKGDIPEGYSVSREKKERFSLILESASTNQTSMYLCASSVQGTHEQFFGPGTRLTVL.

This clonotype was counted many times. CDR3 sequence reads: CASSETRGLGYGYTF. For the CDR3, the DNA is TGTGCCAGCAGTGAGACCAGGGGACTGGGCTATGGCTACACCTTC. This rearrangement joins TRBV6-1 to TRBJ1-2; weak D call: TRBD1 (6 bases). Per the germline V gene, CDR1 is MNHNS and CDR2 is SASEGT. Trimming took off 3 bases at V and 4 bases at J, with 15 bases between the two ends. The CDR3 loop spans 15 amino acids.

The genes are TRBV20-1 and TRBJ1-1, with a weak D call TRBD1 (6 bases). This CDR3 has 13 residues. In germline, CDR1 is DFQATT, CDR2 SNEGSKA (reference sequence). Trimming shortened V by 1 base and J by 4 bases, and 10 bases separated the two germline ends. DNA of the CDR3: TGCAGTGCTAGAGGGTACAGGGCCACTGAAGCTTTCTTT. Residues: CSARGYRATEAFF.

The table lists this clonotype with a few counts. The chain carries TRBV29-1 and TRBJ2-5; TRBD2 matches at 13 bases. Germline V gene sequence: CDR1 SQVTM, CDR2 ANQGSEA. The V gene end was trimmed by 6 bases and the J gene end by 9 bases; junction bases not matched to a gene: 7. CDR3 length: 13 amino acids. The DNA for the CDR3 is TGCAGCGTCCGGACTAGCGGGGGCTGGGCCCAGTACTTC. Protein product: CSVRTSGGWAQYF.

The rearrangement links TRBV27 to TRBJ2-2, with D perhaps TRBD1 (5 bases). The CDR3 contains 12 residues. Trimming cost V 6 bases and J 8 bases, with 10 bases left between them. Germline values: CDR1 MNHEY, CDR2 SMNVEV (reference sequence). The DNA for the CDR3 is TGTGCCAGCAGCAACAGGCTGGGGGAGCTGTTTTTT. This encodes CASSNRLGELFF.

V is TRBV5-1 and J is TRBJ1-6, with 12 bases identical to TRBD1. CDR3 length equals 19 residues. The V segment lost 4 bases and the J segment 6 bases; nucleotides outside the gene matches: 14. Germline V CDR1 and CDR2: SGHRS, YFSETQ. The CDR3 DNA reads TGCGCCAGCAGCACCGAACCGGGACAGGGGGCCGCCCTTAATTCACCCCTCCACTTT. Translating gives CASSTEPGQGAALNSPLHF.

This clonotype has a handful of counts. The V and J genes are TRBV4-2 and TRBJ1-4; D unclear. Germline lookup yields CDR1 LGHNA and CDR2 YNFKEQ. The CDR3 contains 18 residues. Trimming cost V 4 bases and J 3 bases, with 21 bases left between them. The CDR3: CASSPSYRGLGSNEKLFF. The CDR3, as DNA: TGTGCCAGCAGCCCCTCGTATCGGGGTTTAGGGTCTAATGAAAAACTGTTTTTT.

There are a few counts of this clonotype. This chain uses TRBV11-2 with TRBJ2-7; the D gene could be TRBD1 or TRBD2 (5 bases each). CDR3 length: 14 amino acids. Trimming took 5 bases from V and 2 from J, leaving 13 bases between them. The germline V gene encodes CDR1 SGHAT and CDR2 FQNNGV. CDR3 nucleotide sequence: TGTGCCAGCAGCACCTGGGACCGCCCCTACGAGCAGTACTTC. The encoded protein is CASSTWDRPYEQYF.

This clonotype is a singleton in its sample. The gene calls are TRBV6-5 and TRBJ2-1; D perhaps matches TRBD2 (5 bases). V lost 5 bases to trimming and J lost 12 bases, with 17 bases between them. Per the germline V gene, CDR1 is MNHEY and CDR2 is SVGAGI. The CDR3 spans 13 residues. DNA for the CDR3: TGTGCCAGCAGTCCCCTAGCCGCTAACGGGCAGTTCTTC. Amino acid sequence: CASSPLAANGQFF.

This clonotype was observed a handful of times. The chain uses TRBV29-1 and TRBJ1-4; D gene uncertain. Germline values: CDR1 SQVTM, CDR2 ANQGSEA. Trimming removed 7 bases at V and 6 bases at J, with 12 bases between. The CDR3 sequence is 12 residues long. The CDR3: CSAIWADEKLFF. The CDR3 nucleotides are TGCAGCGCGATCTGGGCGGATGAAAAACTGTTTTTT.

The rearrangement uses TRBV28 and TRBJ1-1; a possible D gene is TRBD1 (6 bases). The CDR3 is 15 residues long. CDR1 and CDR2 from the germline V gene are MDHEN and SYDVKM. The V gene lost 5 bases and the J gene lost 1 base, with 14 bases spanning the gap. CDR3 bases: TGTGCCAGCAGTCTTCGACAGGTTTGGAACACTGAAGCTTTCTTT. Protein product: CASSLRQVWNTEAFF.

This sequence joins TRBV3-1 and TRBJ2-1, with 10 bases identical to TRBD2. The trim removed 1 base at V and 3 bases at J, leaving 6 bases unmatched. Per germline, CDR1 LGHDT and CDR2 YNNKEL (reference sequence). This CDR3 has 17 amino acids. The CDR3 region is CASSQGVQRGGYNEQFF. DNA for the CDR3: TGTGCCAGCAGCCAAGGGGTTCAGCGGGGGGGCTACAATGAGCAGTTCTTC.

The V and J genes are TRBV29-1 and TRBJ2-3; 10 nucleotides match TRBD2. This CDR3 has 14 residues. Trimming at V came to 5 bases and at J to 0 bases, leaving 2 bases not matched to a gene. Germline values: CDR1 SQVTM, CDR2 ANQGSEA. CDR3 amino acids: CSVSGRGSTDTQYF. The DNA for the CDR3 is TGCAGCGTTAGCGGGAGGGGTAGCACAGATACGCAGTATTTT.

J is TRBJ2-5 and V is TRBV27; D gene unclear. The J call could be wrong; TRBJ2-1 is a better fit for the DNA end. Germline V lookup: CDR1 MNHEY, CDR2 SMNVEV (reference sequence). This CDR3 spans 11 amino acids. CDR3 loop: CASSFGPEQFF. DNA for the CDR3: TGTGCCAGCAGTTTTGGCCCTGAGCAGTTCTTC.

About this clonotype: One end of the junction fails to match germline, which may point to a read error. J is TRBJ1-2 and V is TRBV6-6, with TRBD1 matching 10 bases. The CDR3 is 15 residues long. The germline V gene encodes CDR1 MNHNY and CDR2 SVGAGI (reference sequence). CDR3 nucleotides: TGTGCCAGCAGTGGACCGGGACAGGGGAAGTATGGCCACACCTTC. Translated: CASSGPGQGKYGHTF.

The chain employs TRBV4-1 and TRBJ1-2; D is uncertain. The CDR3 totals 13 residues. Trimming shortened V by 0 bases and J by 4 bases, and 6 bases separated the two germline ends. Germline CDR1 reads MGHRA; CDR2 reads YSYEKL. CDR3 DNA sequence: TGCGCCAGCAGCCAAGATAGGACCTATGGCTACACCTTC. Residues: CASSQDRTYGYTF.

The chain links TRBV14 to TRBJ2-7, with 7 nucleotides matching TRBD1. CDR1 and CDR2 from the germline V gene are SGHDN and FVKESK. The CDR3 extends over 14 amino acids. The J segment lost 2 bases and the V segment lost 4 bases, leaving 5 bases of the junction unmatched. The CDR3 reads CASSPDRWTYEQYF. CDR3 DNA sequence: TGTGCCAGCAGCCCGGACAGGTGGACCTACGAGCAGTACTTC.

This clonotype came up many times. The chain uses TRBV2 and TRBJ2-3; 8 bases align to TRBD2. In germline, CDR1 is SNHLY, CDR2 FYNNEI. Trimming at V came to 3 bases and at J to 4 bases, leaving 9 bases not matched to a gene. This CDR3 comprises 16 residues. Here the CDR3 reads CASSEGLAGRSDTQYF. CDR3 nucleotide sequence: TGTGCCAGCAGTGAGGGTTTAGCGGGGCGTTCAGATACGCAGTATTTT.

J is TRBJ2-2 and V is TRBV5-1; TRBD2 matches 8 bases. The CDR3 consists of 15 residues. The V gene end was trimmed by 4 bases and the J gene end by 4 bases; junction bases not matched to a gene: 6. The germline gives CDR1 SGHRS, CDR2 YFSETQ. Here the CDR3 DNA reads TGCGCCAGCAGCATACTAGCGGAGATCACCGGGGAGCTGTTTTTT. Its protein is CASSILAEITGELFF.